This section outlines one T cell receptor (beta chain) sequence together with its context. Antigen unknown. This sample was taken from a study of T cells in Graves' hyperthyroidism and ophthalmopathy. The wider study: Peripheral blood sampling occurred at initial diagnosis, before any treatment. Study conclusions and caveats: In simple terms, a model built on 13 V-J features told ophthalmopathy apart from stable hyperthyroidism. Peripheral blood also featured most of the thyroid clonotypes expanded above 0.001.

This CDR3 is 15 amino acids long. Germline V gene lookup returns CDR1 MNHNS and CDR2 SASEGT. The J segment lost 5 bases and the V segment lost 4 bases, leaving 8 bases of the junction unmatched. Amplification yielded TCR beta CDR3 regions, with RNA transcripts as the source. The HTBI primer set was used in a first-round RT-PCR of the TCR CDR3. From the multiplex PCR reads, TCRdb called clonotypes with MiXCR, one entry per CDR3 protein. Counted here are about 520,000 distinct CDR3 sequences, around a quarter occurring once; the ten biggest clones make up about 10%. For the diagnoses, clinical symptoms, serum thyroxine and TRAb, thyroid ultrasound and orbital computed tomography were used.

The clonotype was recovered from a woman between 25 and 40 years old with Graves' ophthalmopathy. Source material: blood. V gene TRBV6-1 combines with J gene TRBJ2-5; TRBD2 matches 9 bases. The CDR3 region is CASSVIAGVDETQYF. CDR3 DNA sequence: TGTGCCAGCAGTGTTATAGCGGGAGTGGATGAGACCCAGTACTTC.